This is a list of T cell receptor beta chains from one sample in a study of cytomegalovirus exposure and HLA in healthy donors. Produced via immunoSEQ multiplex PCR; TCRdb's table is partial and in-frame only. Among 110,000 or so clones listed, around 75% were seen once. Sequenced input: PBMCs. The receptor set was obtained from a man younger than 45 in good health and CMV-seropositive. Both conserved end residues are part of each CDR3. Each record gives: J gene, V gene, CDR3 protein.

j_call: TRBJ2-7
v_call: TRBV30
cdr3_aa: CAWSYGQTGEQYF

j_call: TRBJ1-1
v_call: TRBV27
cdr3_aa: CASSFSLRNTEAFF

j_call: TRBJ2-5
v_call: TRBV15
cdr3_aa: CATSRDELLYQETQYF

j_call: TRBJ2-1
v_call: TRBV6-5
cdr3_aa: CASSPPIASNEQFF

j_call: TRBJ1-6
v_call: TRBV30
cdr3_aa: CAWGRQGSSPLHF

j_call: TRBJ2-2
v_call: TRBV7-7
cdr3_aa: CASSRGLPNTGELFF

j_call: -
v_call: TRBV4-1
cdr3_aa: CASSQDAGTGGYEQYF

j_call: TRBJ2-2
v_call: TRBV7-3
cdr3_aa: CASARGTGELFF

j_call: TRBJ1-4
v_call: TRBV5-6
cdr3_aa: CASSLIQGEGEKLFF

j_call: TRBJ2-1
v_call: TRBV27
cdr3_aa: CASSLWPTGYDEQFF

j_call: TRBJ2-7
v_call: TRBV28
cdr3_aa: CASRWGPTYEQYF

j_call: TRBJ2-1
v_call: TRBV27
cdr3_aa: CASSIRLAGYNEQFF

j_call: TRBJ2-7
v_call: TRBV5-4
cdr3_aa: CASRSTGGETYEQYF

j_call: TRBJ2-1
v_call: TRBV7-8
cdr3_aa: CASSSWTSGGAYEQFF

j_call: TRBJ1-1
v_call: TRBV5-1
cdr3_aa: CASSSTTGVTEAFF

j_call: TRBJ2-2
v_call: TRBV30
cdr3_aa: CAWSGVDRAVGLRTGELFF

j_call: TRBJ2-7
v_call: TRBV5-1
cdr3_aa: CASSRAREQGGSYEQYF

j_call: TRBJ1-1
v_call: TRBV10-3
cdr3_aa: CAISSPGQSNTEAFF

j_call: TRBJ2-5
v_call: TRBV18
cdr3_aa: CASSPPGSREETQYF

j_call: TRBJ2-1
v_call: TRBV9
cdr3_aa: CASSGRRGTSVGNEQFF

j_call: TRBJ2-7
v_call: TRBV29-1
cdr3_aa: CSVEDRETKYEQYF

j_call: TRBJ2-1
v_call: TRBV7-9
cdr3_aa: CASSLGWRGTKGSYNEQFF

j_call: TRBJ2-5
v_call: TRBV7-8
cdr3_aa: CASRLAGQETQYF

j_call: TRBJ1-5
v_call: TRBV19
cdr3_aa: CASTSGQGLSNQPQHF

j_call: TRBJ2-2
v_call: TRBV7-2
cdr3_aa: CASSQTGAPNTGELFF

j_call: TRBJ2-7
v_call: TRBV5-6
cdr3_aa: CASSLPKAGGLFEQYF

j_call: TRBJ1-2
v_call: TRBV18
cdr3_aa: CASSPDRGYGYTF

j_call: TRBJ2-7
v_call: TRBV19
cdr3_aa: CASSIGGGASYEQYF

j_call: TRBJ1-2
v_call: TRBV6-5
cdr3_aa: CASRVLAHNYGYTF

j_call: TRBJ2-7
v_call: TRBV6-6
cdr3_aa: CASKGTASSYEQYF

j_call: TRBJ1-2
v_call: TRBV5-4
cdr3_aa: CASSAGQGADYGYTF

j_call: TRBJ2-3
v_call: TRBV5-1
cdr3_aa: CASSFRGQGPDTQYF

j_call: TRBJ2-3
v_call: TRBV19
cdr3_aa: CASRAASTDTQYF

j_call: TRBJ1-1
v_call: TRBV7-2
cdr3_aa: CASSLKRTEAFF

j_call: TRBJ1-1
v_call: TRBV2
cdr3_aa: CASGRGESGAFF

j_call: TRBJ2-1
v_call: TRBV30
cdr3_aa: CAWSGPGLAPNEQFF

j_call: TRBJ1-2
v_call: TRBV27
cdr3_aa: CASFPRGNYGYTF

j_call: TRBJ2-3
v_call: TRBV2
cdr3_aa: CASRASTGGGTDTQYF

j_call: TRBJ2-7
v_call: TRBV7-9
cdr3_aa: CASTIISRAGLYEQYF

j_call: TRBJ1-3
v_call: TRBV27
cdr3_aa: CASGRGNSGNTIYF

j_call: TRBJ2-5
v_call: TRBV30
cdr3_aa: CAWSRETQYF

j_call: TRBJ1-4
v_call: TRBV2
cdr3_aa: CASSESTSTNEKLFF

j_call: TRBJ1-2
v_call: TRBV5-1
cdr3_aa: CASSFLDWNYGYTF

j_call: TRBJ1-5
v_call: TRBV15
cdr3_aa: CATSRDFGGLQPQHF

j_call: TRBJ2-7
v_call: TRBV20-1
cdr3_aa: CSARSGTEQYF

j_call: TRBJ2-1
v_call: TRBV5-6
cdr3_aa: CASSLPGKRGGLDEQFF

j_call: TRBJ2-7
v_call: TRBV30
cdr3_aa: CAWSVSRTGNIYEQYF

j_call: TRBJ1-2
v_call: TRBV9
cdr3_aa: CASSARQGLVRYGYTF

j_call: TRBJ2-6
v_call: TRBV5-8
cdr3_aa: CASSPRGWSGANVLTF

j_call: TRBJ2-7
v_call: TRBV14
cdr3_aa: CASSQGQGTYEQYF

j_call: TRBJ1-2
v_call: TRBV5-1
cdr3_aa: CASSLGPQGTYGYTF

j_call: TRBJ2-2
v_call: TRBV30
cdr3_aa: CAWSVSGGATGELFF

j_call: TRBJ2-7
v_call: TRBV7-2
cdr3_aa: CASSFTGTGVREQYF